This T cell receptor beta chain stems from a study of shared clonotypes between healthy human individuals. Study-wide points: Blood alone was sampled, and tissue repertoires likely differ.

Measured with immunoSEQ multiplex PCR; TCRdb has only the in-frame clones, and not every one. The table includes some 1 million clones, 70% to 80% detected once. Deletions cut 2 bases from V and 4 bases from J, with 6 bases between. The CDR3 length is 13 residues. Germline V lookup: CDR1 SGHTA, CDR2 FQGNSA. Of note for this clone: What it recognizes is unknown.

The sample was memory CD4+ T cells sorted from blood. Stated subset: CD45RA-negative fraction. This sequence was found in a man aged 18 to 35 in good health. The chain carries TRBV7-2 and TRBJ1-3; D gene ambiguous. This CDR3 is CASSLSTGNTIYF. CDR3 nucleotide sequence: TGTGCCAGCAGCTTAAGCACCGGAAACACCATATATTTT.